This entry describes one T cell receptor (beta chain). The data were obtained in a study of blood T cells in healthy people across ages. The length of the CDR3 is 14 residues. Germline V gene lookup returns CDR1 DFQATT and CDR2 SNEGSKA (reference sequence). V lost 5 bases, J lost 3 bases, and 8 bases stayed unmatched. PCR was performed a second time for about 6 to 12 cycles using a sample-barcoded 5' primer and a J-beta primer mix. TCRdb recomputed calls from the 5' RACE reads with MiXCR, one row per CDR3 protein. The sample holds some 1,800,000 distinct CDR3 sequences, about two fifths seen once. The sequence was obtained from a human donor in good health. The J gene is TRBJ2-3, the V gene TRBV20-1, with TRBD1 matching over 7 bases. Material: blood. This CDR3 is CSAAGGFGTDTQYF. The CDR3 DNA follows: TGCAGTGCTGCAGGGGGATTTGGGACAGATACGCAGTATTTT.